What follows are 9 T cell receptor beta chains derived from one specimen sequenced in a study of lymphopenia after photon versus proton radiotherapy. Measured with immunoSEQ multiplex PCR; TCRdb has only the in-frame clones, and not every one. This table has 55,000 to 70,000 clones, 85% to 90% appearing once. This material consisted of peripheral blood, taken from a patient treated with proton-based radiotherapy. All receptors derive from an elderly man with esophageal cancer.

This sequence joins TRBV10-3 and TRBJ1-2, with 7 bases identical to TRBD1. V was pared by 6 bases and J by 3 bases, with 4 bases of the junction left unmatched. CDR3 length equals 13 residues. Germline CDR1 ENHRY, CDR2 SYGVKD. CDR3 region: CAIRGGQDYGYTF. The CDR3 nucleotides read TGTGCCATCAGAGGAGGACAGGACTATGGCTACACCTTC.

The chain combines TRBV11-2 with TRBJ2-3; D gene ambiguous. This CDR3 is built from 13 residues. Trimming removed 5 bases at V and 4 bases at J, with 10 bases between. Per germline, CDR1 SGHAT and CDR2 FQNNGV. CDR3 coding DNA: TGTGCCAGCAGCATCCTTCAAGCAGATACGCAGTATTTT. As protein: CASSILQADTQYF.

This sequence joins TRBV7-2 and TRBJ2-2; TRBD1 is a possible D gene (6 bases). Germline CDR1 reads SGHTA; CDR2 reads FQGNSA. V shed 6 bases and J shed 4 bases, with 12 bases lying between them. CDR3 length: 14 amino acids. This CDR3 is CASRANRATGELFF. Here the CDR3 DNA reads TGTGCCAGCAGAGCCAACAGGGCCACCGGGGAGCTGTTTTTT.

V gene TRBV7-6 combines with J gene TRBJ1-2; weak D call: TRBD1 (5 bases). This CDR3 is built from 14 residues. The V and J ends lost 4 bases and 7 bases respectively, with 16 bases between them. The V gene's germline CDR1 is SGHVS and CDR2 FNYEAQ. The CDR3 spells CASSSGDRFAGYTF. The CDR3 DNA follows: TGTGCCAGCAGCTCGGGGGATCGGTTTGCTGGCTACACCTTC.

The chain couples TRBV5-1 to TRBJ1-3; D remains unclear. Germline V gives CDR1 SGHRS, CDR2 YFSETQ. V lost 3 bases to trimming and J lost 7 bases, with 20 bases between them. This CDR3 region has 16 residues. CDR3 sequence reads: CASSSEVGRKGNTIYF. The CDR3 DNA follows: TGCGCCAGCAGCTCAGAGGTGGGCAGAAAGGGTAACACCATATATTTT.

The CDR3 DNA sequence: TGTGCCAGCAGCTTGGACTCTGGGGCCAACGTCCTGACTTTC. This gives the protein CASSLDSGANVLTF. V usage is TRBV5-4 and J usage is TRBJ2-6; no firm D call. Germline V gene sequence: CDR1 SGHNT, CDR2 YYREEE (reference sequence). Trimming left V 0 bases short and J 0 bases short, with 1 base between. The CDR3 extends over 14 amino acids.

This rearrangement joins TRBV21-1 to TRBJ1-2; TRBD1 is the table's D call and was not checked against the DNA. TRBV21-1 is labeled a pseudogene. This CDR3 spans 18 amino acids. DNA for the CDR3: TGTGCCAGCAGCAAAGAGGGCTACAGGGGGCGGAAAAACTATAGCTACACCTTC. Translated: CASSKEGYRGRKNYSYTF.

DNA of the CDR3: TGTGCCAGCAGTTACGCCCGACGGTCGATCACAGATACGCAGTATTTT. Amino acid sequence: CASSYARRSITDTQYF. The rearrangement uses TRBV6-5 and TRBJ2-3; D not resolved. Trimming cost V 2 bases and J 2 bases, with 14 bases left between them. The CDR3 is 16 amino acids. Germline lookup yields CDR1 MNHEY and CDR2 SVGAGI.

This sequence joins TRBV7-9 and TRBJ1-1; D call uncertain. V lost 0 bases to trimming and J lost 2 bases, with 4 bases between them. CDR1 is SEHNR, CDR2 FQNEAQ, per germline (reference sequence). This CDR3 has 13 residues. DNA for the CDR3: TGTGCCAGCAGCTTAGCGGGAAACACTGAAGCTTTCTTT. Its translation: CASSLAGNTEAFF.